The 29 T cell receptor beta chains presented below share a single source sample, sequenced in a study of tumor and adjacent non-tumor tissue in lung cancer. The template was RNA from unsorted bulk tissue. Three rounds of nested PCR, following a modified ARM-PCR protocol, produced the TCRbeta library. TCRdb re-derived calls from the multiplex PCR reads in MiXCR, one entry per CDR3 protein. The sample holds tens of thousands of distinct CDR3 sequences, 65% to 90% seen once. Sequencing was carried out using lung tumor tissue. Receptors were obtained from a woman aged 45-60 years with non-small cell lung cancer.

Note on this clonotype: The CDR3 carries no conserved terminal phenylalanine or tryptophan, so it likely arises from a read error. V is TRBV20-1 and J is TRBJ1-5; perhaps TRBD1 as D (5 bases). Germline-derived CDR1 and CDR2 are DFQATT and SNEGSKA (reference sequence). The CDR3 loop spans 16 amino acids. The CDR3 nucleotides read TGCAGTACTAGAGTCGGGGGAGGGAGAGGCAATCAGCCCCAGCATTAT. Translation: CSTRVGGGRGNQPQHY.

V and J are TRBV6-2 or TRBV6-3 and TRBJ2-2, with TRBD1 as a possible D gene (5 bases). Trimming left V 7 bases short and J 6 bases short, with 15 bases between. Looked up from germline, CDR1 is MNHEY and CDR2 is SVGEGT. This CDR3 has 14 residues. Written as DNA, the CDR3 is TGTGCCAGCACCCTGGACATAGACGCCGGGGAGCTGTTTTTT. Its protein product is CASTLDIDAGELFF.

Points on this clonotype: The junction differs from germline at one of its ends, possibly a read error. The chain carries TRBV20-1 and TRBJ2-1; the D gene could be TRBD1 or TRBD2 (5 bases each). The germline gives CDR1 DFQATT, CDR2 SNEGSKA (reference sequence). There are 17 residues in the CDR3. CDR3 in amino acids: CSARDKGWYGENNEQLF. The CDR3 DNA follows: TGCAGTGCTAGAGACAAGGGGTGGTACGGGGAAAACAATGAGCAGCTCTTC.

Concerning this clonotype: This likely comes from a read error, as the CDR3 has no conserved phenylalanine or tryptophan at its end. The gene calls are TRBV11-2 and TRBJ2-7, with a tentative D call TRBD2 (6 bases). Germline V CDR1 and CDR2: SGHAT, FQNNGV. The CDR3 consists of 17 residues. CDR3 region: CASNLGAGRTGPYEQYL. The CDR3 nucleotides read TGTGCCAGCAACTTAGGCGCGGGACGCACGGGGCCCTACGAGCAGTACCTC.

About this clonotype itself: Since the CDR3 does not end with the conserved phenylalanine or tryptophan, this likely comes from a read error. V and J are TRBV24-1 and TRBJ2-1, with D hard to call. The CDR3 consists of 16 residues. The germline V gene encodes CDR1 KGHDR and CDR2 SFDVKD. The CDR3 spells CASSKASSRFYNEQFY. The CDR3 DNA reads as TGTGCCAGCAGTAAGGCCAGCAGTAGATTCTACAATGAGCAGTTCTAC.

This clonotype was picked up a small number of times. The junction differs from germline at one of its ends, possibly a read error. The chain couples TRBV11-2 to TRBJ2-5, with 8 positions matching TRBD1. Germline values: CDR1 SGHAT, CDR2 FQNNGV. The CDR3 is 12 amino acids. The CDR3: CTSSLTGGTQYF. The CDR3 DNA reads TGTACCAGCAGCCTTACAGGGGGGACCCAATACTTC.

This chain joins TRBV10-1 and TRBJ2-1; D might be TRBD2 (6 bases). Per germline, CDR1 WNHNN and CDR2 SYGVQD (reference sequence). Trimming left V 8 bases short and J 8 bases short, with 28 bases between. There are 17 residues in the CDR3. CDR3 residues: CASGLDSGFGGGYEQFF. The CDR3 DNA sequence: TGCGCCAGCGGTCTGGATAGCGGCTTTGGCGGTGGCTATGAGCAGTTCTTC.

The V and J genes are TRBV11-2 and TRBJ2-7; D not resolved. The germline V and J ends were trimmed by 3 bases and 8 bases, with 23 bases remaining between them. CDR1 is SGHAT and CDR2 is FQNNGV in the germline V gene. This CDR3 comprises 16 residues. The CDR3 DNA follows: TGTGCCAGCAGCTTCACAGAGCCCGGGCCGCGGCACAAGCAGTACTTC. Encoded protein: CASSFTEPGPRHKQYF.

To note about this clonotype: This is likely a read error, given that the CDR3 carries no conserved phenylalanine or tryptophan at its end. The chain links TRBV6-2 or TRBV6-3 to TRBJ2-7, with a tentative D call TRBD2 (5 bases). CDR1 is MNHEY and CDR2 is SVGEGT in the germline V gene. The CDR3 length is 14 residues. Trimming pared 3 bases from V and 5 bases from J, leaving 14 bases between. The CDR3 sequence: CASSYGSGSDEQYS. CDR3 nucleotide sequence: TGTGCCAGCAGTTATGGTAGTGGGAGTGACGAGCAGTACTCC.

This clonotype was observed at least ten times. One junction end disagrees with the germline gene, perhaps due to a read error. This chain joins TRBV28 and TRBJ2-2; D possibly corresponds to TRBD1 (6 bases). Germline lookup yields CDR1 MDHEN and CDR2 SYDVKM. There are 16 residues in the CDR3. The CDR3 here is CASSLLDSTNTGELFF. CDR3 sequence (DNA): TGTGCCAGCAGTTTATTGGACAGCACGAACACCGGAGAGCTGTTTTTT.

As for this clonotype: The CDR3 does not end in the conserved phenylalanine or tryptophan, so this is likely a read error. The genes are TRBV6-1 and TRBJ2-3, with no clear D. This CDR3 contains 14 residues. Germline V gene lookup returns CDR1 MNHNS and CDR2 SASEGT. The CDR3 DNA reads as TGTGCTAGTTTAGACTCACCTCTCACAGATACGCAGTATATT. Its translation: CASLDSPLTDTQYI.

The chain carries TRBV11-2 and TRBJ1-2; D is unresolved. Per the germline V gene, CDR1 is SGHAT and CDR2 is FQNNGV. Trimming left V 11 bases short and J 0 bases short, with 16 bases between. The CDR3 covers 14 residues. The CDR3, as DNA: TGTGCCGGCAACTTATCACGTACTAACTATGGCTACACCTTC. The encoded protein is CAGNLSRTNYGYTF.

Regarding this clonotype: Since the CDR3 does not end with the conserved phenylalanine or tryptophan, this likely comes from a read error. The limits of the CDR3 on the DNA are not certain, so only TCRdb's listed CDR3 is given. The CDR3: CSATSGLDYVHYL. The V call is TRBV20-1, the J call TRBJ2-7. Germline V gene data show CDR1 as DFQATT and CDR2 as SNEGSKA (reference sequence). The CDR3 extends over 13 residues, inclusive of both ends.

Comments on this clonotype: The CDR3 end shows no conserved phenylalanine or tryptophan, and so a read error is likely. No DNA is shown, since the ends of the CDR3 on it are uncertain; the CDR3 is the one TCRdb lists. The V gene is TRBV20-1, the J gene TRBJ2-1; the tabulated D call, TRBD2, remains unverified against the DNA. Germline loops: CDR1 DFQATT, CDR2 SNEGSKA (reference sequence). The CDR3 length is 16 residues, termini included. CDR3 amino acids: CSAGRLAVSSFNERFL.

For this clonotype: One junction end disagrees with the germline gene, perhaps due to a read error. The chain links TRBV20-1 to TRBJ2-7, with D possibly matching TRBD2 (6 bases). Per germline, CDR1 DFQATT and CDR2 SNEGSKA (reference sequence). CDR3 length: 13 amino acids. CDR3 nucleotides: TGCAGTGTTAGCCCGCGGGGCTCCCACGAGCAGTACTTC. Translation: CSVSPRGSHEQYF.

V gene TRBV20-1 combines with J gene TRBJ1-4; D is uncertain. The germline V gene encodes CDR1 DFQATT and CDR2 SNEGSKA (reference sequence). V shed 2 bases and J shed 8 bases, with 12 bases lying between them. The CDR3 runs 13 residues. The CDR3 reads CSARQEAHEKLFF. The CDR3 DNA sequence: TGCAGTGCTAGACAGGAGGCGCACGAAAAACTGTTTTTT.

CDR3 protein: CASSYDSRGTYEQYF. The CDR3 nucleotides read TGTGCCAGCAGTTACGATTCCAGAGGAACCTACGAGCAGTACTTC. The gene calls are TRBV6-5 and TRBJ2-7; no reliable D call. The CDR3 runs to 15 residues. Trimming shortened V by 2 bases and J by 2 bases, and 13 bases separated the two germline ends. Germline CDR1 reads MNHEY; CDR2 reads SVGAGI.

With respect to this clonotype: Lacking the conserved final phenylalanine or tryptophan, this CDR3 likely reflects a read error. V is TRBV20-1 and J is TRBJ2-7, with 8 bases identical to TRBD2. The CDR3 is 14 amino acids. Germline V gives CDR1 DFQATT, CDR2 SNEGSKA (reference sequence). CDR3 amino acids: CSARGSGGLYEQYL. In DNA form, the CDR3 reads TGCAGCGCTAGGGGGTCGGGAGGGCTCTACGAGCAGTACTTG.

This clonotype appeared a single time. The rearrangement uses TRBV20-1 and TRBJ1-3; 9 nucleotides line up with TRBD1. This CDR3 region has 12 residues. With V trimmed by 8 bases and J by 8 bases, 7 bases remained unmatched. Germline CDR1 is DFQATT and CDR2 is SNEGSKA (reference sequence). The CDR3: CSTRTGEDTIYF. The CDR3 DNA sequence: TGCAGTACTCGGACAGGGGAAGACACCATATATTTT.

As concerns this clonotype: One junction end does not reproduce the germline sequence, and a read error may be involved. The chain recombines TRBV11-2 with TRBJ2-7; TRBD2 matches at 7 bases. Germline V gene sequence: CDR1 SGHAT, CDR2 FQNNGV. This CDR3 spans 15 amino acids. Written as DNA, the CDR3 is TGTGCCAGCGGCCCTTGGGCTAGCGGTTTCTACGAGCACTACTTC. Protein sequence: CASGPWASGFYEHYF.

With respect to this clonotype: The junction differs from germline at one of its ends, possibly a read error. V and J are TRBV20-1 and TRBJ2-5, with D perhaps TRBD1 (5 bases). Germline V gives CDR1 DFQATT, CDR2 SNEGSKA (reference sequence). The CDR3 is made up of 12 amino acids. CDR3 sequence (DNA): TGCAATGCTAGATTCGGACAAGATACCCAGTACTTC. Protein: CNARFGQDTQYF.

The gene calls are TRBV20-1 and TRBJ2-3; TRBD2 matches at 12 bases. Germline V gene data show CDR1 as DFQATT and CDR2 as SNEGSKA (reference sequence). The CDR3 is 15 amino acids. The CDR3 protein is CNTRKLAGGTDTQYF. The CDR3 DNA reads TGCAATACTAGGAAACTAGCGGGAGGTACAGATACGCAGTATTTT.

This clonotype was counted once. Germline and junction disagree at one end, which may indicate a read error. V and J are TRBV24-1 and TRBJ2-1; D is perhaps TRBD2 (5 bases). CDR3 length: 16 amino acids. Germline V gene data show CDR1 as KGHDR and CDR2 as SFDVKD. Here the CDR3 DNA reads TGTGCCACCAGTAAGGCCAGCAGCGGATCCTACAATGAGCAGTCATTC. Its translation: CATSKASSGSYNEQSF.

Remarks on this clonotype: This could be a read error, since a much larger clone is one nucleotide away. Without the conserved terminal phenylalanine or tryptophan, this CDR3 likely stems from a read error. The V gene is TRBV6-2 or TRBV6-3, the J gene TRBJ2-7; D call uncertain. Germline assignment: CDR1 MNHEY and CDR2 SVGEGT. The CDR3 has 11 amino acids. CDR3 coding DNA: TGTGTCAGCAGTGACCTCTACGAGCAGTACCTC. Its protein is CVSSDLYEQYL.

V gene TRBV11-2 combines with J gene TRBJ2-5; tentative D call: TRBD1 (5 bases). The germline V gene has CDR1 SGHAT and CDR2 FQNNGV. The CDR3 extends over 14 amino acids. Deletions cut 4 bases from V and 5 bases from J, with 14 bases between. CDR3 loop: CASSSGQARETQYF. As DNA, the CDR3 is TGTGCCAGCAGCTCCGGACAAGCCCGGGAGACCCAGTACTTC.

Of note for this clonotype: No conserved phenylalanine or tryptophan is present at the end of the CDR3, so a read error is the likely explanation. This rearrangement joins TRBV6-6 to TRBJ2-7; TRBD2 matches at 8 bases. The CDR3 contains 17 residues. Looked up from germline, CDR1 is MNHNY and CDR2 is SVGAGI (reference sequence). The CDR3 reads CARSYSPPSGSTYEQYL. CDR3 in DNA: TGTGCCAGAAGTTACTCGCCCCCAAGCGGGAGTACTTACGAGCAGTACTTA.

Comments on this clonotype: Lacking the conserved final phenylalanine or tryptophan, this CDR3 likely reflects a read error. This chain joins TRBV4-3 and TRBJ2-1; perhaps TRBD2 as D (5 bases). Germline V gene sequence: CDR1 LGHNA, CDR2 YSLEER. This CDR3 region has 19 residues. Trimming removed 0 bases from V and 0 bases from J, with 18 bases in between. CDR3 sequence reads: CASSQEFSVRVSSYNEQFL. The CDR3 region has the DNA TGCGCCAGCAGCCAAGAATTTAGCGTGAGGGTGAGCTCCTACAATGAGCAGTTCTTA.

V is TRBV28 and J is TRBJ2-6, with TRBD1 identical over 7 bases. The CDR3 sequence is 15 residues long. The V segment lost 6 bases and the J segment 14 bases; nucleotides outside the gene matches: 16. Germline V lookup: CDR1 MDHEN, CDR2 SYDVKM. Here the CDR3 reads CASRTTGAGASLLTF. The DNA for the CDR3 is TGTGCCAGCAGGACAACAGGGGCTGGGGCCAGCCTCCTGACTTTC.

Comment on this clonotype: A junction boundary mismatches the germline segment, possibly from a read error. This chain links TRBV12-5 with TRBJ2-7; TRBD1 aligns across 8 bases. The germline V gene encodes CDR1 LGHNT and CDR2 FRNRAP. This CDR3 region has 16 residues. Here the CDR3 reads CASGLVHPGQGSEQYF. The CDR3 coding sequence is TGTGCTAGTGGCTTGGTACACCCCGGACAGGGTTCCGAGCAGTACTTC.